A single sample gave rise to the 31 T cell receptor beta chains below, sequenced in a study of identifying expanded T cells in peripheral blood. Clones were read by immunoSEQ multiplex PCR, and TCRdb kept only the in-frame ones, dropping some. Altogether under 150,000 clones are present, approximately 88% being singletons, with the ten largest covering 3.3%. Source material: blood. The receptors originated from a person between 18 and 75 years old in good health.

The V call is TRBV28, the J call TRBJ2-1, with 7 bases aligning to TRBD1. Germline lookup yields CDR1 MDHEN and CDR2 SYDVKM. V lost 6 bases and J lost 16; bases outside the gene matches: 12. The CDR3 is 12 residues long. Written as DNA, the CDR3 is TGTGCCAGCAGCTCCCTCGGGACAGCTGAATTCTTC. Its translation: CASSSLGTAEFF. Full variable domain (remainder filled in from reference TRBV28 and TRBJ2-1): DVKVTQSSRYLVKRTGEKVFLECVQDMDHENMFWYRQDPGLGLRLIYFSYDVKMKEKGDIPEGYSVSREKKERFSLILESASTNQTSMYLCASSSLGTAEFFGPGTRLTVL.

This chain joins TRBV4-3 and TRBJ1-2; TRBD1 matches at 7 bases. The CDR3 runs to 19 residues. V trimming: 1 base; J trimming: 6 bases; junction bases outside the gene matches: 20. Germline CDR1 reads LGHNA; CDR2 reads YSLEER. CDR3 protein: CASSQGLIRREGAKDGYTF. The CDR3 nucleotides read TGCGCCAGCAGCCAAGGATTAATTCGTAGAGAGGGGGCAAAGGATGGCTACACCTTC.

This chain links TRBV13 with TRBJ2-1, with a weak D call TRBD2 (5 bases). The germline CDR1 and CDR2 sequences are PRHDT and FYEKMQ (reference sequence). The CDR3 consists of 15 residues. The V end was cut by 5 bases, the J end by 0 bases, with 11 bases between. The CDR3 is CASSGSGSSYNEQFF. The CDR3 bases are TGTGCCAGCAGCGGCTCGGGGAGCTCCTACAATGAGCAGTTCTTC.

This chain joins TRBV27 and TRBJ2-2, with TRBD1 matching over 9 bases. CDR1 is MNHEY and CDR2 is SMNVEV in the germline V gene (reference sequence). The trim removed 8 bases at V and 6 bases at J, leaving 7 bases unmatched. The CDR3 covers 14 residues. CDR3 protein: CASRSGQGAGELFF. In nucleotides, the CDR3 is TGTGCCAGCCGATCGGGACAGGGCGCCGGGGAGCTGTTTTTT.

The rearrangement joins TRBV27 to TRBJ1-1; D might be TRBD1 (6 bases). V lost 6 bases and J 4 bases, leaving 15 bases between the germline ends. CDR1 and CDR2 (germline): MNHEY, SMNVEV (reference sequence). The CDR3 consists of 14 residues. This chain's CDR3 is CASRSTGSGTEAFF. The DNA for the CDR3 is TGTGCCAGCAGATCTACAGGGTCAGGCACTGAAGCTTTCTTT.

This clone has just a few counts. This chain joins TRBV5-6 and TRBJ1-1; D ambiguous. Looked up from germline, CDR1 is SGHDT and CDR2 is YYEEEE. The CDR3 contains 12 residues. V was trimmed by 4 bases and J by 6 bases, leaving 10 bases between them. The CDR3 here is CASSTYGAEAFF. DNA for the CDR3: TGTGCCAGCAGCACGTACGGGGCTGAAGCTTTCTTT.

The gene calls are TRBV9 and TRBJ2-1; perhaps TRBD2 as D (5 bases). Trimming shortened V by 0 bases and J by 6 bases, and 19 bases separated the two germline ends. The CDR3 is 17 residues long. Per the germline V gene, CDR1 is SGDLS and CDR2 is YYNGEE. CDR3 sequence (DNA): TGTGCCAGCAGCGTAGCGGGGTCCCGCGGTTGGGGCAATGAGCAGTTCTTC. Protein product: CASSVAGSRGWGNEQFF.

The gene calls are TRBV7-6 and TRBJ1-1; the D gene is possibly TRBD1 (5 bases). The CDR3 is made up of 14 amino acids. The ends were cut back, 5 bases at V and 5 bases at J, with 15 bases in the middle. From germline, CDR1 is SGHVS and CDR2 FNYEAQ. The CDR3 DNA sequence: TGTGCCAGCAGCCCCGCTCAGGGCAGGACTGAAGCTTTCTTT. Amino acids: CASSPAQGRTEAFF.

The genes are TRBV5-6 and TRBJ2-2; the match to TRBD1 covers 7 bases. CDR1 and CDR2 (germline): SGHDT, YYEEEE. The V segment lost 2 bases and the J segment 7 bases; nucleotides outside the gene matches: 17. This CDR3 has 18 amino acids. Written as DNA, the CDR3 is TGTGCCAGCAGCTTATACGGGACAGCGCTTATTCAAGGCGGGGAGCTGTTTTTT. Translation gives CASSLYGTALIQGGELFF.

This clone was detected only once. V gene TRBV27 combines with J gene TRBJ2-7; 8 positions match TRBD2. Germline-derived CDR1 and CDR2 are MNHEY and SMNVEV (reference sequence). This CDR3 has 16 residues. With 3 bases clipped from V and 4 bases from J, the junction kept 11 bases outside the gene matches. For the CDR3, the DNA is TGTGCCAGCAGTTTGGGAGACCCCGGGGGGGGATACGAGCAGTACTTC. This translates into CASSLGDPGGGYEQYF.

This clone was detected only once. CDR3 nucleotide sequence: TGTGCCAGCGCATGGAATCAAAACTACGAGCAGTACTTC. Amino acids: CASAWNQNYEQYF. This rearrangement joins TRBV27 to TRBJ2-7; D remains ambiguous. Looked up from germline, CDR1 is MNHEY and CDR2 is SMNVEV (reference sequence). Trimming stripped 8 bases from V and 3 bases from J, with 14 bases between. CDR3 length: 13 residues.

This rearrangement joins TRBV5-5 to TRBJ1-3; 7 nucleotides line up with TRBD1. In germline, CDR1 is SGHKS, CDR2 YYEKEE (reference sequence). The ends lost 5 bases at V and 7 bases at J; junction bases unmatched: 12. This CDR3 contains 15 residues. The CDR3 sequence is CASRTTGQIGNTIYF. The CDR3 DNA follows: TGTGCCAGCAGGACGACAGGGCAAATCGGGAACACCATATATTTT.

The chain is built from TRBV5-1 and TRBJ2-5; D is uncertain. The CDR3 loop spans 11 amino acids. Germline CDR1 and CDR2: SGHRS and YFSETQ. Deletions cut 5 bases from V and 2 bases from J, with 4 bases between. As DNA, the CDR3 is TGCGCCAGCAGGGCTCAAGAGACCCAGTACTTC. Translated, it gives CASRAQETQYF.

The count of this clone is one. This chain joins TRBV5-4 and TRBJ1-2; D uncertain. Trimming left V 0 bases short and J 3 bases short, with 15 bases between. The CDR3 covers 16 residues. Germline V lookup: CDR1 SGHNT, CDR2 YYREEE (reference sequence). The CDR3 sequence: CASSLGTALAHYGYTF. The CDR3 DNA follows: TGTGCCAGCAGCTTGGGGACCGCTCTAGCGCACTATGGCTACACCTTC.

V is TRBV19 and J is TRBJ2-2; tentative D call: TRBD2 (6 bases). This CDR3 has 14 residues. CDR1 and CDR2 from the germline V gene are LNHDA and SQIVND (reference sequence). Trimming removed 8 bases from V and 4 bases from J, with 14 bases in between. CDR3 sequence: CASGTGVGTGELFF. The CDR3 DNA sequence: TGTGCCAGTGGGACTGGGGTTGGCACCGGGGAGCTGTTTTTT.

J is TRBJ1-1 and V is TRBV6-1, with no clear D. The germline CDR1 and CDR2 sequences are MNHNS and SASEGT. The V end was cut by 6 bases, the J end by 0 bases, with 11 bases between. The CDR3 contains 14 residues. The CDR3 reads CASRSRTLNTEAFF. CDR3 DNA sequence: TGTGCCAGCAGATCAAGAACGTTGAACACTGAAGCTTTCTTT.

CDR3 sequence: CASSLFTNNEQFF. The CDR3 bases are TGTGCCAGCAGCTTATTTACGAACAATGAGCAGTTCTTC. The rearrangement joins TRBV7-6 to TRBJ2-1; D gene uncertain. Deletions cut 2 bases from V and 5 bases from J, with 7 bases between. The V gene's germline CDR1 is SGHVS and CDR2 FNYEAQ. This CDR3 has 13 residues.

The J gene is TRBJ2-4, the V gene TRBV2; D gene unclear. CDR3 length: 14 residues. Germline loops: CDR1 SNHLY, CDR2 FYNNEI. Trimming cost V 6 bases and J 0 bases, with 9 bases left between them. Here the CDR3 DNA reads TGTGCCAGCAGCCCCAGCCTAGCCAAAAACATTCAGTACTTC. It codes for CASSPSLAKNIQYF.

The V call is TRBV6-5, the J call TRBJ1-5; TRBD1 matches at 7 bases. The CDR3 sequence is 13 residues long. The germline V gene has CDR1 MNHEY and CDR2 SVGAGI. The V and J ends lost 6 bases and 5 bases, in that order; junction bases with no gene match: 4. The CDR3 spells CASRQGTHQPQHF. DNA for the CDR3: TGTGCCAGCAGACAGGGGACCCATCAGCCCCAGCATTTT.

The chain uses TRBV6-1 and TRBJ1-2; D remains unclear. Trimming removed 1 base from V and 7 bases from J, with 7 bases in between. Germline V gene sequence: CDR1 MNHNS, CDR2 SASEGT. The CDR3 spans 12 residues. CDR3 DNA sequence: TGTGCCAGCAGTGAAGGGGCTGGTGGCTACACCTTC. This codes for CASSEGAGGYTF.

This rearrangement joins TRBV4-3 to TRBJ1-2; D possibly corresponds to TRBD1 (6 bases). Germline V gives CDR1 LGHNA, CDR2 YSLEER. The length of the CDR3 is 15 residues. Between the trimmed V and J ends, which lost 4 bases and 5 bases, there was a span of 17 bases. CDR3 amino acids: CASSREPGDSYGYTF. The CDR3 DNA is TGCGCCAGCAGCCGAGAACCAGGGGATTCTTATGGCTACACCTTC.

Of note for this clone: The junction departs from germline at one end; a sequencing error may be responsible. The rearrangement uses TRBV5-8 and TRBJ1-1, with D perhaps TRBD1 (6 bases). The CDR3 length is 17 residues. Germline V gene sequence: CDR1 SGHTS, CDR2 YDEGEE. The CDR3 is CASSLAVTKFPGQGRDF. The CDR3 DNA follows: TGTGCCAGCAGCTTGGCCGTCACCAAGTTCCCGGGACAAGGGCGGGATTTT. The full variable domain, its missing parts supplied by reference TRBV5-8 and TRBJ1-1, is EAGVTQSPTHLIKTRGQQATLRCSPISGHTSVYWYQQALGLGLQFLLWYDEGEERNRGNFPPRFSGRQFPNYSSELNVNALELEDSALYLCASSLAVTKFPGQGRDFGQGTRLTVV.

V and J are TRBV9 and TRBJ2-1; D remains ambiguous. The V end was cut by 1 base, the J end by 5 bases, with 13 bases between. Germline CDR1 and CDR2: SGDLS and YYNGEE. The CDR3 is 15 residues long. CDR3 sequence: CASSVLGSLDNEQFF. The CDR3 DNA sequence: TGTGCCAGCAGCGTATTGGGGTCCTTGGACAATGAGCAGTTCTTC.

The table lists this clone with many counts. The V call is TRBV30, the J call TRBJ1-2; 9 positions agree with TRBD1. The J segment lost 8 bases and the V segment lost 3 bases, leaving 10 bases of the junction unmatched. Germline values: CDR1 GTSNPN, CDR2 SVGIG (reference sequence). This CDR3 spans 14 amino acids. Here the CDR3 reads CAWRTDRGRKGYTF. The CDR3 DNA reads as TGTGCCTGGAGGACGGACAGGGGAAGAAAGGGCTACACCTTC. Full variable domain (missing parts from reference TRBV30 and TRBJ1-2): SQTIHQWPATLVQPVGSPLSLECTVEGTSNPNLYWYRQAAGRGLQLLFYSVGIGQISSEVPQNLSASRPQDRQFILSSKKLLLSDSGFYLCAWRTDRGRKGYTFGSGTRLTVV.

The chain has TRBV6-5 and TRBJ1-6; a weak D match, TRBD1 (6 bases). The CDR3 has 12 amino acids. Trimming took 5 bases from V and 10 from J, leaving 9 bases between them. The germline V gene encodes CDR1 MNHEY and CDR2 SVGAGI. The CDR3 sequence: CASSTGSSPLHF. The CDR3 bases are TGTGCCAGCAGTACAGGGAGCTCACCCCTCCACTTT.

This clone occurred a few times. CDR3 sequence (DNA): TGTGCCAGTTCGAACACCGGGGAGCTGTTTTTT. Amino acids: CASSNTGELFF. The chain has TRBV19 and TRBJ2-2; unclear D gene. CDR3 size: 11 residues. V lost 8 bases and J 0 bases, leaving 1 base between the germline ends. Germline loops: CDR1 LNHDA, CDR2 SQIVND (reference sequence).

This chain connects TRBV18 to TRBJ2-5; possibly TRBD2 for D (5 bases). This CDR3 is 13 amino acids long. V gave up 2 bases and J gave up 9 bases, with 13 bases separating them. Germline-derived CDR1 and CDR2 are KGHSH and LQKENI. The CDR3 DNA sequence: TGTGCCAGCTCACCAATCATCGAGAGGGCCCAGTACTTC. Its protein is CASSPIIERAQYF.

The chain combines TRBV18 with TRBJ2-3; D is unresolved. Germline values: CDR1 KGHSH, CDR2 LQKENI. Trimming stripped 6 bases from V and 1 base from J, with 5 bases between. The CDR3 extends over 12 amino acids. CDR3 nucleotides: TGTGCCAGCTCGCCTCGCACAGATACGCAGTATTTT. This sequence encodes CASSPRTDTQYF. The whole variable domain, remainder taken from reference TRBV18 and TRBJ2-3, is NAGVMQNPRHLVRRRGQEARLRCSPMKGHSHVYWYRQLPEEGLKFMVYLQKENIIDESGMPKERFSAEFPKEGPSILRIQQVVRGDSAAYFCASSPRTDTQYFGPGTRLTVL.

V usage is TRBV5-1 and J usage is TRBJ1-3; D is possibly TRBD1 (5 bases). Germline V gene sequence: CDR1 SGHRS, CDR2 YFSETQ. The CDR3 is made up of 16 amino acids. V was trimmed by 0 bases and J by 3 bases, leaving 13 bases between them. CDR3 in DNA: TGCGCCAGCAGCTTGGGGGGGACCGAGGATGGAAACACCATATATTTT. Translated, it gives CASSLGGTEDGNTIYF.

This clone showed up just a few times. The rearrangement uses TRBV7-2 and TRBJ2-1; D call uncertain. The CDR3 extends over 13 amino acids. Germline V gene data show CDR1 as SGHTA and CDR2 as FQGNSA. The V end lost 4 bases, the J end lost 9 bases, and 13 bases lay between the germline ends. In DNA, the CDR3 is TGTGCCAGCAGCTCCAGCGCAATAGGTGAGCAGTTCTTC. This translates into CASSSSAIGEQFF.

V gene TRBV11-3 combines with J gene TRBJ1-1, with a possible D match to TRBD1 (5 bases). This CDR3 has 14 amino acids. Trimming left V 8 bases short and J 1 base short, with 14 bases between. Germline V gives CDR1 SGHNT, CDR2 YENEEA. CDR3 protein: CASEEVGTNTEAFF. CDR3 coding DNA: TGTGCCAGCGAGGAGGTTGGGACGAACACTGAAGCTTTCTTT.